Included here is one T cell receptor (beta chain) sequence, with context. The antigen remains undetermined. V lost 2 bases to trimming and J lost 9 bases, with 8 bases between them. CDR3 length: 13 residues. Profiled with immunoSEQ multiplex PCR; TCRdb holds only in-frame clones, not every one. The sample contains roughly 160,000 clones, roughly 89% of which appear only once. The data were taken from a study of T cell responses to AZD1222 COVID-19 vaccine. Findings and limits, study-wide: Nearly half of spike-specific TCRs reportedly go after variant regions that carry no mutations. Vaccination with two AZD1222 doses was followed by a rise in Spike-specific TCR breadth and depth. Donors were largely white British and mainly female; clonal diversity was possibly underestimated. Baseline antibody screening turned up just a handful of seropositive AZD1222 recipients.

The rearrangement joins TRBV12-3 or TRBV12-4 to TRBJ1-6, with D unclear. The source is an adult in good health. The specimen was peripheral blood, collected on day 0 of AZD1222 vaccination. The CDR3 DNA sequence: TGTGCCAGCAGTTTATTCGGTCCTTCACCCCTCCACTTT. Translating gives CASSLFGPSPLHF.